This TCR beta chain comes out of a study of cytomegalovirus exposure and HLA in healthy donors. Study-level background: Around 200 million T cells yielded some 100 million unique TCR beta sequences, as an earlier analysis found.

A word on this clone: Antigen: not known.

Findings and caveats of the study: Rarity marked most TCR sequences, yet some public TCRs occurred in many donors.

V dropped 4 bases and J dropped 0; count of bases not matched to a gene: 12. The CDR3 is 19 amino acids. Germline assignment: CDR1 ENHRY and CDR2 SYGVKD. The primer mix had 60 Vbeta and 13 Jbeta primers. Assay: immunoSEQ multiplex PCR; the TCRdb copy retains only in-frame clones and omits some. This sample carries about 130,000 clones, with roughly 1.7% going to the ten biggest clones. Sequenced material: PBMCs. The receptor comes from a man between 18 and 29 years old in good health and CMV-seronegative. V gene TRBV10-3 combines with J gene TRBJ2-1; 10 bases line up with TRBD2. The CDR3, as DNA: TGTGCCATCAGTGTGGTGGGACTAGCGAGGACGAGCTCCTACAATGAGCAGTTCTTC. Protein sequence: CAISVVGLARTSSYNEQFF.